The T cell receptor (beta chain) under discussion was sequenced for a study of radiation and T cells in renal cell carcinoma. Notes on the study in general: From baseline, blood top tumor clonotypes peaked at 2 weeks post-radiation.

The protocol was immunoSEQ multiplex PCR, while the TCRdb copy is restricted to in-frame clones and leaves out a portion. The repertoire has over 60,000 clones, 70% to 80% of them found once; the top ten carry over 6%. Turning to this clone: Its antigen is unknown.

Deletions cut 7 bases from V and 10 bases from J, with 22 bases between. This CDR3 has 14 amino acids. Germline lookup yields CDR1 MNHEY and CDR2 SVGAGI. The time point was: blood 2 weeks post-SBRT. As to treatment: 15 Gy SBRT to primary tumor, nephrectomy 4 weeks later. This clonotype was sampled from a man aged 55 to 70 with renal cell carcinoma. This material consisted of blood, taken from a patient whose treatment included radiotherapy and nephrectomy. V and J are TRBV6-5 and TRBJ1-2; the D is unclear. CDR3 in amino acids: CASKEPTRAVDYTF. CDR3 nucleotide sequence: TGTGCCAGCAAGGAGCCAACACGGGCGGTAGACTACACCTTC.